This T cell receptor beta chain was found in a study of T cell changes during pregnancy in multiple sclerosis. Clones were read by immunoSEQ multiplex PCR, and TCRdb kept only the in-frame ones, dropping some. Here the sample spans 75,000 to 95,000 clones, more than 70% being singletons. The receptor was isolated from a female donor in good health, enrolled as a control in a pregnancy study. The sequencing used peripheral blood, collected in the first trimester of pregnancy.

CDR3 coding DNA: TGTGCCACCGACGGGGGGGGGCACTCCTACGAGCAGTACTTC. Its translation: CATDGGGHSYEQYF. The chain employs TRBV6-9 and TRBJ2-7, with 8 nucleotides matching TRBD2. There are 14 residues in the CDR3. V dropped 10 bases and J dropped 0; count of bases not matched to a gene: 8. The germline gives CDR1 MNHGY, CDR2 SVAAGI.